This entry lists 13 T cell receptor beta chains sequenced from one sample in a study of T cell changes during pregnancy in multiple sclerosis (dated by TCRdb to the late 2010s). Library construction relied on the immunoSEQ multiplex PCR assay. What TCRdb holds here is the immuneACCESS table cut down to in-frame rearrangements. Part of the clones is not present; checked against another copy, under half of the missing clones reflect an unresolved V gene, and the others are unexplained. In this sample the table shows roughly 59,000 clones, roughly 92% of which occur a single time. In total, the top ten clones hold 2.5% to 4% of the sample. The starting material was CD8+ T cells from peripheral blood mononuclear cells, obtained in the second trimester of pregnancy. The receptors here all came from a female donor with multiple sclerosis, enrolled in a pregnancy study.

The genes are TRBV4-2 and TRBJ2-1; the D is unclear. This CDR3 has 12 amino acids. The V gene lost 4 bases and the J gene lost 6 bases, with 7 bases spanning the gap. The germline V gene encodes CDR1 LGHNA and CDR2 YNFKEQ. The chain's CDR3 is CASSLRGNEQFF. CDR3 bases: TGTGCCAGCAGCCTCCGAGGCAATGAGCAGTTCTTC.

Many counts were recorded for this clone. The chain combines TRBV9 with TRBJ2-1; D unclear. Germline loops: CDR1 SGDLS, CDR2 YYNGEE. The V gene lost 4 bases and the J gene lost 3 bases, with 14 bases spanning the gap. There are 15 residues in the CDR3. The CDR3, as DNA: TGTGCCAGCAGCCCGACTCCCTATCACTACAATGAGCAGTTCTTC. Encoded protein: CASSPTPYHYNEQFF.

This sequence joins TRBV7-6 and TRBJ2-5; TRBD2 matches 8 bases. This CDR3 has 15 residues. The V gene's germline CDR1 is SGHVS and CDR2 FNYEAQ. Trimming removed 5 bases from V and 2 bases from J; junction bases left unmatched: 7. The CDR3, as DNA: TGTGCCAGCAGCAGACTAGCGACATTACAAGAGACCCAGTACTTC. Translation gives CASSRLATLQETQYF.

The rearrangement uses TRBV9 and TRBJ2-1; D not certain. Germline CDR1 and CDR2: SGDLS and YYNGEE. This CDR3 comprises 13 residues. Deletions cut 3 bases from V and 6 bases from J, with 10 bases between. The CDR3 DNA is TGTGCCAGCAGCGCCAGTCCGGGCAATGAGCAGTTCTTC. This translates into CASSASPGNEQFF.

This clone appeared a single time. This chain links TRBV2 with TRBJ1-5; 7 bases fit TRBD1. The J segment lost 1 base and the V segment lost 5 bases, leaving 5 bases of the junction unmatched. The germline CDR1 and CDR2 sequences are SNHLY and FYNNEI. The CDR3 has 15 amino acids. The CDR3 region has the DNA TGTGCCAGCAGTAGTAACAGGGGAAGCAATCAGCCCCAGCATTTT. Amino acids: CASSSNRGSNQPQHF. Full variable domain (outside the CDR3, taken from reference TRBV2 and TRBJ1-5): EPEVTQTPSHQVTQMGQEVILRCVPISNHLYFYWYRQILGQKVEFLVSFYNNEISEKSEIFDDQFSVERPDGSNFTLKIRSTKLEDSAMYFCASSSNRGSNQPQHFGDGTRLSIL.

This sequence joins TRBV27 and TRBJ2-3; no clear D. The CDR3 is made up of 11 amino acids. The V end was cut by 5 bases, the J end by 2 bases, with 2 bases between. Germline V CDR1 and CDR2: MNHEY, SMNVEV (reference sequence). CDR3 bases: TGTGCCAGCAGTCACACAGATACGCAGTATTTT. Translating gives CASSHTDTQYF.

This clone was found once. The chain carries TRBV29-1 and TRBJ2-1, with 13 bases that match TRBD2. V shed 4 bases and J 8 bases; nucleotides not matched to a gene: 2. The CDR3 has 13 amino acids. The germline V gene encodes CDR1 SQVTM and CDR2 ANQGSEA. The CDR3 protein is CSVGLAGGDEQFF. The CDR3 nucleotides are TGCAGCGTTGGACTAGCGGGAGGCGATGAGCAGTTCTTC.

The J gene is TRBJ2-7, the V gene TRBV9; 8 bases map to TRBD1. CDR1 and CDR2 from the germline V gene are SGDLS and YYNGEE. The CDR3 sequence is 15 residues long. V dropped 2 bases and J dropped 6; count of bases not matched to a gene: 10. The CDR3 DNA reads as TGTGCCAGCAGCGTGACAGGGGTCCAAGTTGGCGAGCAGTACTTC. This sequence encodes CASSVTGVQVGEQYF.

The rearrangement uses TRBV19 and TRBJ1-4; 7 nucleotides line up with TRBD1. In germline, CDR1 is LNHDA, CDR2 SQIVND (reference sequence). Trimming removed 2 bases from V and 4 bases from J; junction bases left unmatched: 4. CDR3 length equals 15 residues. The CDR3 nucleotides are TGTGCCAGTAGTATATCGGACAGGATTAATGAAAAACTGTTTTTT. It is translated as CASSISDRINEKLFF. The variable domain in full, completed from reference TRBV19 and TRBJ1-4, reads DGGITQSPKYLFRKEGQNVTLSCEQNLNHDAMYWYRQDPGQGLRLIYYSQIVNDFQKGDIAEGYSVSREKKESFPLTVTSAQKNPTAFYLCASSISDRINEKLFFGSGTQLSVL.

V is TRBV27 and J is TRBJ2-5; perhaps TRBD2 as D (7 bases). Germline CDR1 MNHEY, CDR2 SMNVEV (reference sequence). CDR3 length: 15 amino acids. V dropped 10 bases and J dropped 1 base, with 19 bases sitting between them. CDR3 region: CATQGSSGPQETQYF. The CDR3 DNA follows: TGTGCCACTCAGGGGTCTAGCGGCCCCCAAGAGACCCAGTACTTC.

The V gene is TRBV28, the J gene TRBJ1-1, with D hard to call. Germline CDR1 and CDR2: MDHEN and SYDVKM. The CDR3 has 14 amino acids. With 5 bases removed from V and 0 bases from J, the gap between germline ends came to 10 bases. This CDR3 reads CASSLLRVNTEAFF. CDR3 DNA sequence: TGTGCCAGCAGTCTCCTCCGAGTGAACACTGAAGCTTTCTTT. Full variable domain (missing parts from reference TRBV28 and TRBJ1-1): DVKVTQSSRYLVKRTGEKVFLECVQDMDHENMFWYRQDPGLGLRLIYFSYDVKMKEKGDIPEGYSVSREKKERFSLILESASTNQTSMYLCASSLLRVNTEAFFGQGTRLTVV.

The CDR3 DNA reads TGTGCCAGCAGCCCCTCTGGGGCACGCGGGGTCAATCAGCCCCAGCATTTT. Its translation: CASSPSGARGVNQPQHF. The chain joins TRBV27 to TRBJ1-5; D is perhaps TRBD1 (5 bases). V lost 6 bases, J lost 3 bases, and 21 bases lay in between. CDR1 is MNHEY and CDR2 is SMNVEV in the germline V gene (reference sequence). This CDR3 is built from 17 residues.

CDR3 DNA sequence: TGTGCCAGCAGTTACGCTGGCAGCACAGATACGCAGTATTTT. This encodes CASSYAGSTDTQYF. The rearrangement links TRBV6-5 to TRBJ2-3; D unclear. Germline V lookup: CDR1 MNHEY, CDR2 SVGAGI. This CDR3 contains 14 residues. Between the trimmed V and J ends, which lost 2 bases and 0 bases, there was a span of 6 bases.